These T cell receptor beta chains were read from a single sample in a study of long-term antiretroviral therapy in people with HIV. Sequencing used immunoSEQ multiplex PCR; TCRdb keeps in-frame clones, though not all of them. The data show about 22,000 clones, with around nine tenths seen just once and 6.4% held by the top ten. Here the sequenced sample was unsorted PBMCs, taken 0.6 years after starting antiretroviral therapy. The origin of the receptors is a man aged 55 to 70 with HIV. Both conserved end residues are part of each CDR3. A D gene is named only where the DNA matches it firmly. The size field is filled for only some rows; it gives once, few, many or a size class.

TRBD2,TRBJ2-2,TRBV5-1,.,TGCGCCAGCAGCCTAGCGGGAGTTCCCGGGGAGCTGTTTTTT,CASSLAGVPGELFF
TRBD1,TRBJ1-5,TRBV7-2,once,TGTGCCAGCAGCTTAGTGGGACAGGGCAATCAGCCCCAGCATTTT,CASSLVGQGNQPQHF
.,TRBJ1-6,TRBV27,.,TGTGCCAGCAGGGGGCTCCGGGGCCAAAGCTCCTATAATTCACCCCTCCACTTT,CASRGLRGQSSYNSPLHF
.,TRBJ1-4,TRBV4-3,.,TGCGCCAGCAGCCTATTAAAAGGGGAAAAACTGTTTTTT,CASSLLKGEKLFF
TRBD1,TRBJ1-1,TRBV6-5,.,TGTGCCAGCACCATGAGGGAGGGGGCTCGAACTGAAGCTTTCTTT,CASTMREGARTEAFF
TRBD2,TRBJ2-7,TRBV5-1,.,TGCGCCAGCAGCGTACTCCCTAGCGGGGGAACCTCCTACGAGCAGTACTTC,CASSVLPSGGTSYEQYF
.,TRBJ2-1,TRBV15,.,TGTGCCACCAGCAGTGGTTACAATGAGCAGTTCTTC,CATSSGYNEQFF
.,TRBJ2-1,TRBV29-1,.,TGCAGCGTTGCCGACTGGGACAATGAGCAGTTCTTC,CSVADWDNEQFF
.,TRBJ1-2,TRBV9,.,TGTGCCAGCAGCGCGACAGGCTATGTAAGTGGCTACACCTTC,CASSATGYVSGYTF
.,TRBJ2-5,TRBV9,.,TGTGCCAGCAGCGTCGGGCCACCGGGTCCCTGGGGAGAGACCCAGTACTTC,CASSVGPPGPWGETQYF
.,TRBJ2-1,TRBV21-1,.,TGTGCCAGCAGCGCACTGATGACTAGCGGGGATCTCAACCGTTACAATGAGCAGTTCTTC,CASSALMTSGDLNRYNEQFF
.,TRBJ2-7,TRBV18,.,TGTGCCAGCTCACCACAAGGGGCCGGTAGTTCGTACGAGCAGTACTTC,CASSPQGAGSSYEQYF
.,TRBJ2-1,TRBV7-9,.,TGTGCCAGCAGCTGGGGTCCAGAATTCGATGAGCAGTTCTTC,CASSWGPEFDEQFF